Following are 32 T cell receptor beta chains from one sample sequenced in a study of T cell responses to AZD1222 COVID-19 vaccine. Assay used: immunoSEQ multiplex PCR; TCRdb lists only in-frame clones, some missing. The table lists about 54,000 clones, roughly 85% of them singletons. Sequencing was performed on peripheral blood, taken on day 0 of AZD1222 vaccination. The source of these receptors is an adult in good health.

The genes are TRBV30 and TRBJ1-3; weak D call: TRBD1 (6 bases). The CDR3 extends over 13 amino acids. V shed 7 bases and J shed 0 bases, with 10 bases lying between them. The germline V gene encodes CDR1 GTSNPN and CDR2 SVGIG (reference sequence). The CDR3 DNA reads TGTGCCTCCCAGGGGATCTCTGGAAACACCATATATTTT. Its translation is CASQGISGNTIYF.

The rearrangement joins TRBV10-3 to TRBJ2-3, with D perhaps TRBD1 or TRBD2 (7 bases each). V lost 9 bases and J 5 bases, leaving 15 bases between the germline ends. Germline V gene lookup returns CDR1 ENHRY and CDR2 SYGVKD. This CDR3 has 13 amino acids. CDR3 sequence (DNA): TGTGCCATGGGAGGGGGCGCGGTAGATACGCAGTATTTT. It translates to CAMGGGAVDTQYF.

V gene TRBV6-5 combines with J gene TRBJ2-7; the D gene could be TRBD1 or TRBD2 (5 bases each). The CDR3 runs to 13 residues. Per the germline V gene, CDR1 is MNHEY and CDR2 is SVGAGI. V gave up 7 bases and J gave up 8 bases, with 18 bases separating them. The CDR3 DNA reads TGTGCCAGCACTCCGGGATCGGGGACGAAGCAGTACTTC. It encodes CASTPGSGTKQYF.

The CDR3 loop reads CSGIVGTDTQYF. The CDR3 DNA reads TGCAGCGGAATTGTCGGAACAGATACGCAGTATTTT. V gene TRBV29-1 combines with J gene TRBJ2-3; D remains ambiguous. The V gene lost 7 bases and the J gene lost 3 bases, with 11 bases spanning the gap. CDR3 length: 12 residues. From germline, CDR1 is SQVTM and CDR2 ANQGSEA.

The V gene is TRBV19, the J gene TRBJ1-4; D remains ambiguous. This CDR3 is 12 amino acids long. V lost 7 bases and J lost 8, with 11 bases in between. CDR1 LNHDA and CDR2 SQIVND come from the germline V gene (reference sequence). CDR3 in amino acids: CASTTPQEKLFF. The CDR3 DNA is TGTGCCAGTACTACTCCCCAGGAAAAACTGTTTTTT.

V gene TRBV21-1 combines with J gene TRBJ1-1; the D call in the table, TRBD1, was not verified against the DNA. TRBV21-1 constitutes a pseudogene. There are 18 residues in the CDR3. The CDR3: CASSKGLALQGLNTEAFF. CDR3 DNA: TGTGCCAGCAGCAAAGGCTTGGCGCTACAGGGGTTGAACACTGAAGCTTTCTTT.

The chain carries TRBV7-8 and TRBJ1-5; the D gene is possibly TRBD1 (6 bases). This CDR3 has 16 residues. Trimming removed 4 bases from V and 4 bases from J, with 17 bases in between. Germline values: CDR1 SGHVS, CDR2 FQNEAQ. The CDR3 reads CASSSRTGTRNQPQHF. In nucleotides, the CDR3 is TGTGCCAGCAGCTCGCGGACCGGGACAAGAAATCAGCCCCAGCATTTT.

The J gene is TRBJ2-3, the V gene TRBV19; the D gene is possibly TRBD1 (6 bases). V gave up 3 bases and J gave up 4 bases, with 11 bases separating them. From germline, CDR1 is LNHDA and CDR2 SQIVND (reference sequence). The CDR3 totals 14 residues. CDR3 sequence reads: CASSMQQGPDTQYF. In nucleotides, the CDR3 is TGTGCCAGTAGTATGCAACAGGGACCAGATACGCAGTATTTT.

The chain carries TRBV10-2 and TRBJ2-3; TRBD2 agrees at 9 bases. The CDR3 spans 15 residues. CDR1 is WSHSY and CDR2 is SAAADI in the germline V gene. V lost 11 bases to trimming and J lost 1 base; unmatched junction nucleotides: 10. CDR3 in amino acids: CAACGGGGGTDTQYF. The CDR3 bases are TGCGCCGCCTGTGGCGGGGGGGGTGGCACAGATACGCAGTATTTT.

Comment on this clone: At one of its ends the junction is not consistent with the germline gene, which may arise from a read error. The rearrangement joins TRBV11-2 to TRBJ2-3, with TRBD2 matching over 10 bases. Germline V lookup: CDR1 SGHAT, CDR2 FQNNGV. This CDR3 has 12 residues. CDR3 in DNA: TGTGCCAGCAGCATAGTAGCGGGGGGTCAAGTTTTT. It is translated as CASSIVAGGQVF.

This clone was detected only once. The J gene is TRBJ1-5, the V gene TRBV6-5; D is ambiguous. Germline V lookup: CDR1 MNHEY, CDR2 SVGAGI. The CDR3 is made up of 13 amino acids. V dropped 2 bases and J dropped 6 bases, with 8 bases sitting between them. The chain's CDR3 is CASSYGRGQPQHF. Written as DNA, the CDR3 is TGTGCCAGCAGTTACGGCCGGGGTCAGCCCCAGCATTTT.

The chain couples TRBV9 to TRBJ1-1, with TRBD1 matching over 9 bases. The CDR3 is 16 residues long. Germline V gives CDR1 SGDLS, CDR2 YYNGEE. After removal of 0 bases from V and 7 bases from J, the junction contained 10 bases not matched to a gene. The DNA for the CDR3 is TGTGCCAGCAGCGTAGCTGAGGACAGGGGTCGTGGTGAAGCTTTCTTT. Translated, it gives CASSVAEDRGRGEAFF.

The V and J genes are TRBV7-2 and TRBJ1-2, with D unresolved. The germline V gene encodes CDR1 SGHTA and CDR2 FQGNSA. The CDR3 spans 15 residues. Trimming took 0 bases from V and 4 from J, leaving 12 bases between them. The chain's CDR3 is CASSLAPSGGYGYTF. CDR3 DNA: TGTGCCAGCAGCTTAGCGCCGTCCGGCGGCTATGGCTACACCTTC.

The rearrangement uses TRBV6-2 or TRBV6-3 and TRBJ2-2; maybe TRBD2 (5 bases). Trimming removed 3 bases at V and 4 bases at J, with 12 bases between. The CDR3 is 15 residues long. Germline lookup yields CDR1 MNHEY and CDR2 SVGEGT. The CDR3 coding sequence is TGTGCCAGCAGTTATGTGTGGAGGACCACCGGGGAGCTGTTTTTT. This codes for CASSYVWRTTGELFF.

The chain employs TRBV30 and TRBJ1-4; 8 bases fit TRBD1. V shed 1 base and J 7 bases; nucleotides not matched to a gene: 8. The CDR3 length is 15 residues. Germline CDR1 is GTSNPN and CDR2 is SVGIG (reference sequence). The CDR3 here is CAWSGRQGHGEKLFF. As DNA, the CDR3 is TGTGCCTGGAGTGGGAGACAGGGGCATGGTGAAAAACTGTTTTTT.

The chain employs TRBV2 and TRBJ2-1; 9 bases match TRBD1. Germline loops: CDR1 SNHLY, CDR2 FYNNEI. CDR3 length equals 15 residues. The ends lost 6 bases at V and 5 bases at J; junction bases unmatched: 8. CDR3 sequence reads: CASSQSRDRDNEQFF. CDR3 nucleotides: TGTGCCAGCAGCCAAAGCCGGGACAGGGACAATGAGCAGTTCTTC.

This clone was detected only a few times. This chain connects TRBV11-2 to TRBJ1-2; 11 nucleotides line up with TRBD1. Germline V lookup: CDR1 SGHAT, CDR2 FQNNGV. This CDR3 is built from 15 residues. V dropped 3 bases and J dropped 4; count of bases not matched to a gene: 4. Written as DNA, the CDR3 is TGTGCCAGCAGCTTTTGGACAGGGGGCGGCTATGGCTACACCTTC. Its protein product is CASSFWTGGGYGYTF.

This chain connects TRBV3-1 (or the pseudogene TRBV3-2) to TRBJ2-1; 9 bases are a match to TRBD2. The CDR3 totals 18 residues. The germline gives CDR1 LGHDT, CDR2 YNNKEL (reference sequence). The V gene end was trimmed by 0 bases and the J gene end by 2 bases; junction bases not matched to a gene: 8. Here the CDR3 reads CASSQDYGLAGTYNEQFF. DNA of the CDR3: TGTGCCAGCAGCCAAGATTACGGCCTAGCGGGGACCTACAATGAGCAGTTCTTC.

This CDR3 is CASRSGGSNYGYTF. For the CDR3, the DNA is TGTGCCAGCCGATCGGGGGGCTCTAACTATGGCTACACCTTC. The V and J genes are TRBV7-9 and TRBJ1-2; possibly TRBD1 for D (6 bases). The CDR3 is 14 amino acids. Germline CDR1 and CDR2: SEHNR and FQNEAQ (reference sequence). V was cut by 8 bases and J by 0 bases, with 13 bases left in between.

As regards this clone: At one end, the junction sequence differs from germline, possibly due to a read error. This chain links TRBV19 with TRBJ2-7; D may be TRBD2 (5 bases). Germline-derived CDR1 and CDR2 are LNHDA and SQIVND (reference sequence). This CDR3 comprises 14 residues. This CDR3 is CASSIDPGSFEQYF. In DNA form, the CDR3 reads TGTGCCAGTAGTATAGATCCGGGGTCCTTCGAGCAGTACTTC.

V and J are TRBV28 and TRBJ2-5; no definite D call. Trimming shortened V by 6 bases and J by 5 bases, and 13 bases separated the two germline ends. Germline V lookup: CDR1 MDHEN, CDR2 SYDVKM. The CDR3 extends over 13 amino acids. The CDR3 reads CASRTSVQETQYF. The CDR3 nucleotides read TGTGCCAGCAGAACCAGCGTTCAGGAGACCCAGTACTTC. Drawing the rest from reference TRBV28 and TRBJ2-5, the complete variable domain is DVKVTQSSRYLVKRTGEKVFLECVQDMDHENMFWYRQDPGLGLRLIYFSYDVKMKEKGDIPEGYSVSREKKERFSLILESASTNQTSMYLCASRTSVQETQYFGPGTRLLVL.

This chain joins TRBV5-4 and TRBJ2-4; tentatively, D is TRBD2 (5 bases). The V and J ends lost 0 bases and 5 bases respectively, with 12 bases between them. The V gene's germline CDR1 is SGHNT and CDR2 YYREEE (reference sequence). The CDR3 consists of 15 residues. CDR3 DNA sequence: TGTGCCAGCAGCTTGGACCGGGGTGTAGAAAACATTCAGTACTTC. Protein product: CASSLDRGVENIQYF.

This chain uses TRBV27 with TRBJ1-6, with D tentatively TRBD1 (6 bases). The length of the CDR3 is 19 residues. Trimming removed 1 base at V and 0 bases at J, with 16 bases between. Germline CDR1 MNHEY, CDR2 SMNVEV (reference sequence). CDR3 amino acids: CASSLLSPDRSSYNSPLHF. CDR3 nucleotides: TGTGCCAGCAGTTTATTATCCCCCGACAGGAGCTCCTATAATTCACCCCTCCACTTT.

The CDR3 bases are TGTGCCAGCAGCCAAGATTCGATGCTCAGGGCTTCACCCCTCCACTTT. Encoded protein: CASSQDSMLRASPLHF. The gene calls are TRBV3-1 (or the pseudogene TRBV3-2) and TRBJ1-6, with a tentative D call TRBD1 (5 bases). Per the germline V gene, CDR1 is LGHDT and CDR2 is YNNKEL (reference sequence). The ends were cut back, 0 bases at V and 9 bases at J, with 15 bases in the middle. The CDR3 runs 16 residues.

This rearrangement joins TRBV5-6 to TRBJ2-6; D gene unclear. Per germline, CDR1 SGHDT and CDR2 YYEEEE. The CDR3 runs to 18 residues. Between the trimmed V and J ends, which lost 0 bases and 0 bases, there was a span of 13 bases. CDR3 sequence (DNA): TGTGCCAGCAGCTTGGAGTCAGTTCGTTTCTCTGGGGCCAACGTCCTGACTTTC. Translation gives CASSLESVRFSGANVLTF.

CDR3 sequence: CASKETSGGYNEQFF. Written as DNA, the CDR3 is TGTGCCAGTAAGGAGACTAGCGGGGGATACAATGAGCAGTTCTTC. V gene TRBV19 combines with J gene TRBJ2-1; 12 nucleotides line up with TRBD2. The CDR3 contains 15 residues. V gave up 7 bases and J gave up 4 bases; unmatched junction bases: 5. Germline values: CDR1 LNHDA, CDR2 SQIVND (reference sequence).

This clone appeared a single time. V is TRBV19 and J is TRBJ1-2; D is possibly TRBD1 (5 bases). V was cut by 6 bases and J by 0 bases, with 26 bases left in between. Germline loops: CDR1 LNHDA, CDR2 SQIVND (reference sequence). This CDR3 comprises 19 residues. DNA of the CDR3: TGTGCCAGTAGCCCATTACTTTGGGGGGGAACCCTTACTAACTATGGCTACACCTTC. It codes for CASSPLLWGGTLTNYGYTF.

The chain carries TRBV13 and TRBJ1-1; the match to TRBD1 covers 9 bases. CDR1 is PRHDT and CDR2 is FYEKMQ in the germline V gene (reference sequence). After removal of 5 bases from V and 10 bases from J, the junction contained 11 bases not matched to a gene. The CDR3 is 14 amino acids. In nucleotides, the CDR3 is TGTGCCAGCAGCACACAGGGGGCTAGAGGGGGAGCTTTCTTT. Protein: CASSTQGARGGAFF.

The chain is built from TRBV7-2 and TRBJ2-1; unclear D gene. From germline, CDR1 is SGHTA and CDR2 FQGNSA. V was cut by 0 bases and J by 8 bases, with 8 bases left in between. This CDR3 contains 13 residues. CDR3 DNA: TGTGCCAGCAGCTTAGCTCCGGGCCATGAGCAGTTCTTC. Encoded protein: CASSLAPGHEQFF.

The chain uses TRBV19 and TRBJ2-1; 7 bases are a match to TRBD1. The germline V gene has CDR1 LNHDA and CDR2 SQIVND (reference sequence). This CDR3 has 14 amino acids. The V segment lost 1 base and the J segment 5 bases; nucleotides outside the gene matches: 2. Here the CDR3 reads CASSIVTGDNEQFF. CDR3 in DNA: TGTGCCAGTAGTATAGTAACAGGGGACAATGAGCAGTTCTTC.

This clone was detected once. The chain has TRBV7-2 and TRBJ1-2; possible D gene TRBD1, 6 bases. V lost 2 bases and J lost 5, with 21 bases in between. Germline assignment: CDR1 SGHTA and CDR2 FQGNSA. The CDR3 sequence is 17 residues long. CDR3 nucleotide sequence: TGTGCCAGCAGCTTATACCCTCGTCGGGGGGCAGGGTATGGCTACACCTTC. Translated: CASSLYPRRGAGYGYTF.

This chain uses TRBV6-5 with TRBJ2-4, with TRBD1 identical over 8 bases. The CDR3 length is 13 residues. Trimming removed 6 bases from V and 8 bases from J; junction bases left unmatched: 6. The germline V gene has CDR1 MNHEY and CDR2 SVGAGI. The CDR3, as DNA: TGTGCCAGCAGGGCAGGGGGCGTCGACATTCAGTACTTC. Encoded protein: CASRAGGVDIQYF.